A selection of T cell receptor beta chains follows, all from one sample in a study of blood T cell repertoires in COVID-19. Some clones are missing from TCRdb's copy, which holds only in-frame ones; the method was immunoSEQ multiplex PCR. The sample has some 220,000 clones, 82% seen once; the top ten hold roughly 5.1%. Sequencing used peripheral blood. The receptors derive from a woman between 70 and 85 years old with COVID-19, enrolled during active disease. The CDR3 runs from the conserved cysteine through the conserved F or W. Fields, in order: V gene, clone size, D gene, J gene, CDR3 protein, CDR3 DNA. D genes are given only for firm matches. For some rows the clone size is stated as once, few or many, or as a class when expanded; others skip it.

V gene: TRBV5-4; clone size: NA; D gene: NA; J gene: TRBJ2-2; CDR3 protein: CASSRDSSNTGELFF; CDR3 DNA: TGTGCCAGCAGCCGAGACAGTTCGAACACCGGGGAGCTGTTTTTT
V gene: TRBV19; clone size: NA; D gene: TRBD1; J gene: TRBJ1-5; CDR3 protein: CASSIKQGDQPQHF; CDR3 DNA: TGTGCCAGTAGTATAAAACAGGGGGATCAGCCCCAGCATTTT
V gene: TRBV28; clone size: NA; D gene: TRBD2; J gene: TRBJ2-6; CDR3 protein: CASSSMGEGSGANVLTF; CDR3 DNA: TGTGCCAGCAGTTCTATGGGGGAGGGCAGTGGGGCCAACGTCCTGACTTTC
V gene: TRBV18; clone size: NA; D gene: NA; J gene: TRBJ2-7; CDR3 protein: CASSPGQEGTYEQYF; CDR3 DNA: TGTGCCAGCTCACCCGGACAGGAGGGGACCTACGAGCAGTACTTC
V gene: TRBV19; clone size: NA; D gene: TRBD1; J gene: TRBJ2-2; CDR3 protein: CGSGQGVPGELFF; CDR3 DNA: TGTGGTTCGGGACAGGGGGTCCCCGGGGAGCTGTTTTTT
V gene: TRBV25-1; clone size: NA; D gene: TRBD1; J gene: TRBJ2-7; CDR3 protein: CASSEYAGQGYEQYF; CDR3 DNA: TGTGCCAGCAGTGAATATGCTGGACAGGGATACGAGCAGTACTTC
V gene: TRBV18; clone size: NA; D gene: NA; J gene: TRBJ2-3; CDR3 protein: CASSLIEDTQYF; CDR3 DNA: TGTGCCAGCTCCCTCATCGAGGATACGCAGTATTTT
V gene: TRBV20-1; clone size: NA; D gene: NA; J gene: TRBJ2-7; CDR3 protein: CSSRRDYEQYF; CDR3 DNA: TGCAGCTCTAGGAGGGATTACGAGCAGTACTTC
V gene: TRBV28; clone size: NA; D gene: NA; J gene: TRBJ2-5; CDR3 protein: CASGLGLSQETQYF; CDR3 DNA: TGTGCCAGCGGCCTTGGACTATCCCAAGAGACCCAGTACTTC
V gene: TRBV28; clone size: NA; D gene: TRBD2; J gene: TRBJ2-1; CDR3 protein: CASSGGSYNEQFF; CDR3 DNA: TGTGCCAGCAGTGGCGGGAGTTACAATGAGCAGTTCTTC
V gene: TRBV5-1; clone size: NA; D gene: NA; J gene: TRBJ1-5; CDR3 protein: CASSLGGISNQPQHF; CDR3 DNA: TGCGCCAGCAGCTTGGGAGGGATTAGCAATCAGCCCCAGCATTTT
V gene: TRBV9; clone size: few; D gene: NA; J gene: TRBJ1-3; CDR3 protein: CASSSQVSSGNTIYF; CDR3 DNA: TGTGCCAGCAGCTCACAGGTGAGCTCTGGAAACACCATATATTTT
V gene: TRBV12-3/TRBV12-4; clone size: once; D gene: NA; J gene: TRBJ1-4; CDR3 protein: CASSFSGTGQLFF; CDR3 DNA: TGTGCCAGCAGTTTTAGCGGAACAGGACAACTGTTTTTT
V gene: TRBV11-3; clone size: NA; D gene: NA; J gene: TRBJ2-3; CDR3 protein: CASRLTRDLILSTDTQYF; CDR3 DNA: TGTGCCAGCAGACTTACCCGGGATCTAATCTTGAGCACAGATACGCAGTATTTT
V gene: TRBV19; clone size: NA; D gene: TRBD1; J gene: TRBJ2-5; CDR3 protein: CASSGGGQGGETQYF; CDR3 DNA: TGTGCCAGTAGTGGGGGTGGACAGGGTGGAGAGACCCAGTACTTC
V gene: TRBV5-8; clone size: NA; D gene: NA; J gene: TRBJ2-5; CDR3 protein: CASSLVQGQETQYF; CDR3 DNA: TGTGCCAGCAGCTTGGTGCAGGGCCAAGAGACCCAGTACTTC
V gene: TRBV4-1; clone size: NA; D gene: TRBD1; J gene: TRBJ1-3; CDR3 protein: CASSPRGALSGNTIYF; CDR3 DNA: TGCGCCAGCAGCCCCAGGGGGGCCCTCTCTGGAAACACCATATATTTT
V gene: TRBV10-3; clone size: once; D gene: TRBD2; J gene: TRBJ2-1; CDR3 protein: CAIQREIIDEQFF; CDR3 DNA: TGTGCCATTCAGCGGGAGATAATCGATGAGCAGTTCTTC
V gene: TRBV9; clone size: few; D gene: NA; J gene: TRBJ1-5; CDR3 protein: CASSVGTQGNQPQHF; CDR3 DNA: TGTGCCAGCAGCGTAGGGACCCAGGGGAATCAGCCCCAGCATTTT
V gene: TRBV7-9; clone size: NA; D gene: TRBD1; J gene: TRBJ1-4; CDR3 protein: CASSLSGGSNEKLFF; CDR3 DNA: TGTGCCAGCAGCTTGTCAGGGGGCTCTAATGAAAAACTGTTTTTT
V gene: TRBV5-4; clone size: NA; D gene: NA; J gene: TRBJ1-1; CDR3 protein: CASSSGGPRQANTEAFF; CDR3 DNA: TGTGCCAGCAGCTCGGGGGGTCCCCGACAAGCTAACACTGAAGCTTTCTTT
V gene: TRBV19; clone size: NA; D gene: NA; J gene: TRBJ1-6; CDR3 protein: CASRGQIDFSPLHF; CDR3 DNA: TGTGCCAGTAGAGGACAAATTGATTTTTCACCCCTCCACTTT
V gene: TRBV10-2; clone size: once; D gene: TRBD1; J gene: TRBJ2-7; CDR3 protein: CASSYTDRGGYQYF; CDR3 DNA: TGCGCCAGCAGTTATACCGACAGGGGAGGTTACCAGTACTTC
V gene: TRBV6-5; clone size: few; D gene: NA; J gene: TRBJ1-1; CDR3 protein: CASSYSLGTQNTEAFF; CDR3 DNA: TGTGCCAGCAGTTATTCTCTCGGGACACAGAACACTGAAGCTTTCTTT
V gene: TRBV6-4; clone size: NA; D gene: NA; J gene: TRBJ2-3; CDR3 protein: CASSPVGGAKDTQYF; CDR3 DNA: TGTGCCAGCAGCCCCGTGGGGGGGGCAAAAGATACGCAGTATTTT
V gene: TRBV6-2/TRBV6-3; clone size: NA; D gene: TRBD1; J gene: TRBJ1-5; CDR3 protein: CASSLSTGDNQPQHF; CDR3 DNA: TGTGCCAGCAGCCTGTCGACAGGGGATAATCAGCCCCAGCATTTT
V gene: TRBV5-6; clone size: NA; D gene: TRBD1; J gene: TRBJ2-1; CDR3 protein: CASSFNRGQVYNEQFF; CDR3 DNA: TGTGCCAGCAGCTTTAACAGGGGGCAAGTCTACAATGAGCAGTTCTTC
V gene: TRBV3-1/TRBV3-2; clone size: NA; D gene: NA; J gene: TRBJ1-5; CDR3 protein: CASSQSRGNQPQHF; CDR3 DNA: TGTGCCAGCAGCCAATCCCGGGGCAATCAGCCCCAGCATTTT
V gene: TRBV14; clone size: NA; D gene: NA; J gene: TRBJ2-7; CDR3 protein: CASSQVTPGMGEQYF; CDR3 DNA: TGTGCCAGCAGCCAAGTCACCCCAGGGATGGGGGAGCAGTACTTC
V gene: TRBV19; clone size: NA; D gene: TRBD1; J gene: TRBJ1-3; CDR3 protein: CASSPRDSWSGNTIYF; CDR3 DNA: TGTGCCAGTAGTCCCCGGGACAGTTGGTCTGGAAACACCATATATTTT
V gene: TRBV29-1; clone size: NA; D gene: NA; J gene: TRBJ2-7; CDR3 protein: CSVAQGNYEQYF; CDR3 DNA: TGCAGCGTTGCACAGGGAAACTACGAGCAGTACTTC
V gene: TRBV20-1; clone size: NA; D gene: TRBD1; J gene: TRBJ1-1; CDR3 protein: CSATDRGTNTEAFF; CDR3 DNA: TGCAGTGCTACTGACAGGGGAACTAACACTGAAGCTTTCTTT
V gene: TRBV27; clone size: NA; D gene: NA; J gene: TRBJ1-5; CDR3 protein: CASSLTPGGRGPQHF; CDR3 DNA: TGTGCCAGCAGTTTAACCCCCGGGGGGCGAGGGCCCCAGCATTTT
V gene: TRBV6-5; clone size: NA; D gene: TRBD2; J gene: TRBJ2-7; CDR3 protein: CASSRSWRGTYEQYF; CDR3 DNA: TGTGCCAGCAGTCGCTCTTGGCGGGGGACCTACGAGCAGTACTTC
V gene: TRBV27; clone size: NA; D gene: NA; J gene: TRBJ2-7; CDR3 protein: CASSLNGPGVEQYF; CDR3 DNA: TGTGCCAGCAGTTTAAACGGCCCAGGGGTTGAGCAGTACTTC
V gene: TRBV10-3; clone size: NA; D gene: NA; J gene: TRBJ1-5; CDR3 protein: CAISGGVASGNQPQHF; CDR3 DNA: TGTGCCATCAGTGGGGGGGTAGCGAGTGGCAATCAGCCCCAGCATTTT
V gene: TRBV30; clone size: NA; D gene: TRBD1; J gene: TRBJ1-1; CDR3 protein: CAQGENTEAFF; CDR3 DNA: TGTGCCCAGGGGGAAAACACTGAAGCTTTCTTT
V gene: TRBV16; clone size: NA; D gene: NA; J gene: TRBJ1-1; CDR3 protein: CASSQISRGTEAFF; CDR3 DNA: TGTGCCAGCAGCCAAATAAGCCGAGGCACTGAAGCTTTCTTT
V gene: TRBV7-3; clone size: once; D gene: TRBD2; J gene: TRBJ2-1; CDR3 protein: CASSSGRTSGRDEQFF; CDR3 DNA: TGTGCCAGCAGCTCCGGCCGGACTAGCGGGAGAGACGAGCAGTTCTTC
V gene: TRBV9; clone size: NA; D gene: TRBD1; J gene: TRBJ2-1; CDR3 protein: CASSGDRLSAYNEQFF; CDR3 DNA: TGTGCCAGCAGTGGGGACAGGCTATCTGCCTACAATGAGCAGTTCTTC
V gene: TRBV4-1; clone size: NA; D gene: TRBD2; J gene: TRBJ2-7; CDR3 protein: CASSQAVLAAYEQYF; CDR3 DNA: TGCGCCAGCAGCCAAGCCGTCCTAGCGGCGTACGAGCAGTACTTC
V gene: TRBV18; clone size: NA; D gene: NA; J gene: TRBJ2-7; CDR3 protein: CASSQKSYEQYF; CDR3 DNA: TGTGCCAGCTCACAAAAGAGTTACGAGCAGTACTTC
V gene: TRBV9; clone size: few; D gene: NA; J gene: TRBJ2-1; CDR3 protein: CASSAGIGTTYEQFF; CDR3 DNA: TGTGCCAGCAGCGCCGGGATAGGGACAACCTATGAGCAGTTCTTC
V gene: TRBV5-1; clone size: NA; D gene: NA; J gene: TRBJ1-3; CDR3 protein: CASSQDTGGPGNTIYF; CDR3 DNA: TGCGCCAGCAGCCAGGATACCGGGGGGCCTGGAAACACCATATATTTT
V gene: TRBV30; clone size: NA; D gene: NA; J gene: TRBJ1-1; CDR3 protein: CAWSRRAGNTEAFF; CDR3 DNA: TGTGCCTGGAGTCGCCGGGCGGGGAACACTGAAGCTTTCTTT
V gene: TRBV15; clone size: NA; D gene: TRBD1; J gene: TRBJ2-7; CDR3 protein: CATSRGTGAKGSYEQYF; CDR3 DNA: TGTGCCACCAGCAGAGGGACAGGGGCAAAGGGGTCGTACGAGCAGTACTTC